This T cell receptor beta chain originates from a study of radiotherapy plus CTLA-4 blockade in lung cancer. V lost 6 bases to trimming and J lost 7 bases; unmatched junction nucleotides: 6. This CDR3 is built from 14 residues. Germline CDR1 is ENHRY and CDR2 is SYGVKD. Generated by immunoSEQ multiplex PCR, the TCRdb table keeps only in-frame clones and is missing some. Of about 120,000 clones in the sample, about 83% were seen once. Chemo-refractory metastatic non-small-cell lung cancer patients were treated with focal radiation plus CTLA-4 blockade with ipilimumab. The chain is built from TRBV10-3 and TRBJ2-1; TRBD1 matches at 10 bases. The source of this sequence is a human donor with non-small cell lung cancer who had a partial response to radiotherapy plus ipilimumab. Sequences were derived from peripheral blood, sampled from a patient treated with radiotherapy plus ipilimumab. The CDR3 nucleotides are TGTGCCATCAGGGGGACAGGGGATGAAAATGAGCAGTTCTTC. This sequence encodes CAIRGTGDENEQFF.